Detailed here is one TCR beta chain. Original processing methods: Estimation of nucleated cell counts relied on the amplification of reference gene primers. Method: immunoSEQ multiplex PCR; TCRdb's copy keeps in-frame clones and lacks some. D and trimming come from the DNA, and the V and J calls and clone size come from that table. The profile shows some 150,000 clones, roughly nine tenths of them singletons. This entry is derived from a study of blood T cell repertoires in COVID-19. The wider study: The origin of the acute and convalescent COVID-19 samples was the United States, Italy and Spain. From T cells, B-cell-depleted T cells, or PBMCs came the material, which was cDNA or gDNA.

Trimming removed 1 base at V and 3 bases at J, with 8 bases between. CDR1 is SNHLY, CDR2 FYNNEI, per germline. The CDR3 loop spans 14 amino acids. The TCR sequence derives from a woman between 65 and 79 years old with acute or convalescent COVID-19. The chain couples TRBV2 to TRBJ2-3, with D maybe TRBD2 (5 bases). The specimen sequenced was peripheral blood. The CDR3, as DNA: TGTGCCAGCAGTGAAGTCCGAGGGACAGATACGCAGTATTTT. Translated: CASSEVRGTDTQYF.